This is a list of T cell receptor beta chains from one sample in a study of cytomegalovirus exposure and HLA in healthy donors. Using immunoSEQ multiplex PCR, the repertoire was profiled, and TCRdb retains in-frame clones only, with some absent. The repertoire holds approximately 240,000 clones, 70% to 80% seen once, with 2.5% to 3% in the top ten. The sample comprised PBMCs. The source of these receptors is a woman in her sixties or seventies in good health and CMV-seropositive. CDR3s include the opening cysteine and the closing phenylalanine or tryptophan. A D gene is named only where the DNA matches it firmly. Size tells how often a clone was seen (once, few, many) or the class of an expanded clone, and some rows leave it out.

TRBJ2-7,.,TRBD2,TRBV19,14,TGTGCCACAACGACTAGCCTCCATTTTGGGGAGCAGTACTTC,CATTTSLHFGEQYF
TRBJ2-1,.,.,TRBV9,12,TGTGCCAGCAGCGTGTCCGGCAATGAGCAGTTCTTC,CASSVSGNEQFF
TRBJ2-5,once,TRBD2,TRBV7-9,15,TGTGCCAGCAGCTTAGCGGGCGGGAGAGGCGAGACCCAGTACTTC,CASSLAGGRGETQYF
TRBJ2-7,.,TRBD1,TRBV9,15,TGTGCCAGCAGCGCTGAAACGGGACAGGGGTACGAGCAGTACTTC,CASSAETGQGYEQYF
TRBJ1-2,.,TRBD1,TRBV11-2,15,TGTGCCAGCAGCTTACAACAGGGGTTCAACTATGGCTACACCTTC,CASSLQQGFNYGYTF
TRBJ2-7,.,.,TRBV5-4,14,TGTGCCAGCAGAATGAGGGAATCCCCCTACGAGCAGTACTTC,CASRMRESPYEQYF
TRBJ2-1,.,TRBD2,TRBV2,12,TGTGCCAGCAGTGATACTAGCGGGAGGGAGTTCTTC,CASSDTSGREFF
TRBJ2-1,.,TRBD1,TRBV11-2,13,TGTGCCAGCAGCTTAGATCGAACAGGGGATCCGTTCTTC,CASSLDRTGDPFF
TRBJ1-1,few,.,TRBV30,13,TGTGCCTGGAGTGTACAAGGGGGGGGGAAAGCTTTCTTT,CAWSVQGGGKAFF
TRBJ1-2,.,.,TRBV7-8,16,TGTGCCAGCAGCTTAGCGGCAGGCGGGGGGGCGGTGGGCTACACCTTC,CASSLAAGGGAVGYTF
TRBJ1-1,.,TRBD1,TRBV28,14,TGTGCCAGCACCCAGGACAGGGAGGGCACTGAAGCTTTCTTT,CASTQDREGTEAFF
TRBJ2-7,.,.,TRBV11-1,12,TGTGCCAGCAGCGAAGGTGGGGGCAGCAAGTACTTC,CASSEGGGSKYF
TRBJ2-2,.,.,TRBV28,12,TGTGCCCTGGGGGGTTGGACCGGGGAGCTGTTTTTT,CALGGWTGELFF
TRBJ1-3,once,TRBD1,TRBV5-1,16,TGCGCCAGCAGCCACACAGACAGGGACTCTGGAAACACCATATATTTT,CASSHTDRDSGNTIYF
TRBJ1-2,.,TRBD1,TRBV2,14,TGTGCCAGCAGGGCGAACAGGGGGCCATATGGCTACACCTTC,CASRANRGPYGYTF
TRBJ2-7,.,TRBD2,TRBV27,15,TGTGCCAGCAGACTAGCGGGAGGGTGGGCCTACGAGCAGTACTTC,CASRLAGGWAYEQYF
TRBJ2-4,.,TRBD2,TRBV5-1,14,TGCGCCAGCAGCTCAGGACTAGGAGGGGACATTCAGTACTTC,CASSSGLGGDIQYF
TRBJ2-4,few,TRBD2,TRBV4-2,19,TGTGCCAGCAGCCAAGTTATGACTAGCGGGGGGGTAGCCAAAAACATTCAGTACTTC,CASSQVMTSGGVAKNIQYF
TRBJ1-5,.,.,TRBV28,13,TGTGCCAGCAGTAAACGGGGGAGACAGCCCCAGCATTTT,CASSKRGRQPQHF